The rows below give T cell receptor beta chains drawn from one sample of a study of blood T cell repertoires in COVID-19. Some clones are missing from TCRdb's copy, which holds only in-frame ones; the method was immunoSEQ multiplex PCR. The sample holds 50,000 to 75,000 clones, roughly 91% seen once. Source material: peripheral blood. Receptors originate from a human donor in a cohort sampled during active COVID-19. The CDR3 runs from the conserved cysteine through the conserved F or W.

v_gene	j_gene	len	CDR3aa
TRBV10-3	TRBJ1-5	17	CAISEAGTGGGGQPQHF
TRBV13	TRBJ2-1	17	CASSAKRGASSYNEQFF
TRBV9	TRBJ2-2	15	CASSVDPGNTGELFF
TRBV2	TRBJ2-7	14	CASTPGQEIYEQYF
TRBV7-8	TRBJ1-4	13	CASSPDIRNGLFF
TRBV7-9	TRBJ2-7	13	CASSLSGTYEQYF
TRBV5-1	TRBJ2-3	16	CATRRTSGGPTDTQYF
TRBV30	TRBJ2-3	13	CAWRTGLTDTQYF
TRBV28	TRBJ1-1	14	CASIQGGKDTEAFF
TRBV7-3	TRBJ2-1	16	CASSLTMTSGYNEQFF
TRBV28	TRBJ1-1	14	CASSRRGATTEAFF
TRBV25-1	TRBJ1-1	14	CASSDNPGITEAFF
TRBV4-3	TRBJ2-3	16	CASSQELLSDSDTQYF
TRBV7-8	TRBJ2-2	16	CASSSGLAGGTGELFF
TRBV2	TRBJ1-4	14	CASREWDRSEKLFF
TRBV5-6	TRBJ2-7	15	CASSLGRLAGSEQYF
TRBV27	TRBJ1-2	13	CASSSGPRGGYTF
TRBV18	TRBJ1-3	15	CASSPIDLSGNTIYF
TRBV19	TRBJ2-1	12	CASAPSPREQFF
TRBV19	TRBJ1-5	16	CASRGQGLTSNQPQHF
TRBV11-1	TRBJ2-5	15	CASSFPAAGQETQYF
TRBV9	TRBJ2-3	18	CASSAERTSGGAGDTQYF
TRBV19	TRBJ1-6	13	CASRQGYNSPLHF
TRBV18	TRBJ1-1	14	CASSPGFANTEAFF
TRBV5-1	TRBJ1-2	14	CASSLGQGQHGYTF
TRBV5-1	TRBJ2-1	14	CASSSPYLSNEQFF
TRBV7-8	TRBJ1-2	14	CASSSRTGFYGYTF
TRBV5-5	TRBJ2-7	15	CASRLAGEWDYEQYF
TRBV4-3	TRBJ1-2	18	CASSQSLIAGQGKYGYTF
TRBV2	TRBJ1-6	16	CASRGGGPSYNSPLHF
TRBV7-8	TRBJ2-7	15	CASSLLGLAGGEQYF
TRBV5-1	TRBJ2-5	15	CASSRGGVYQETQYF
TRBV18	TRBJ1-3	17	CASSPLDDISSGNTIYF
TRBV7-8	TRBJ2-1	15	CASSFPSGRAPREFF
TRBV6-6	TRBJ1-1	13	CASRSRTGTEAFF
TRBV18	TRBJ2-3	13	CASSPGPNDTQYF
TRBV4-2	TRBJ2-5	16	CASSQDLASGQETQYF
TRBV5-1	TRBJ2-1	15	CASSFGGGADNEQFF
TRBV11-3	TRBJ2-3	16	CASSFRTGQVTDTQYF